This T cell receptor beta chain emerged from a study of blood T cell repertoires in COVID-19. The method was immunoSEQ multiplex PCR; TCRdb's version includes in-frame clones alone and lacks a portion of them. Altogether 200,000 to 300,000 clones are present, about four fifths being singletons, with the ten largest covering 8.9%. CDR3 length: 21 amino acids. The ends were cut back, 6 bases at V and 0 bases at J, with 27 bases in the middle. Germline CDR1 reads LNHDA; CDR2 reads SQIVND (reference sequence). V is TRBV19 and J is TRBJ2-6; maybe TRBD2 (7 bases). Material: peripheral blood. The clonotype was recovered from an elderly man with acute or convalescent COVID-19. The CDR3 DNA sequence: TGTGCCAGTAGCACCCGCATGGGGAGGGGGGGGCACCGCTCTGGGGCCAACGTCCTGACTTTC. Translated, it gives CASSTRMGRGGHRSGANVLTF.